A single sample is the source of the 16 T cell receptor beta chains below, sequenced in a study of blood T cells in healthy people across ages. For the second PCR, which ran for about 7 to 11 cycles, a sample-barcoded 5' primer and a J-beta primer mix were used. TCRdb passed the 5' RACE reads through MiXCR, listing each CDR3 protein once. The top ten hold 45% to 65% of the sample, which has a few hundred thousand distinct CDR3 sequences, approximately 51% seen once. Input material: blood. These TCRs come from a man between 60 and 75 years old in good health.

The gene calls are TRBV29-1 and TRBJ2-6; no clear D. CDR3 length equals 11 residues. The germline V gene has CDR1 SQVTM and CDR2 ANQGSEA. The CDR3 coding sequence is TGCGCTGCTACTGGGGCCAACGTCCTGACTTTC. Translated, it gives CAATGANVLTF. The whole variable domain, remainder taken from reference TRBV29-1 and TRBJ2-6, is SAVISQKPSRDICQRGTSLTIQCQVDSQVTMMFWYRQQPGQSLTLIATANQGSEATYESGFVIDKFPISRPNLTFSTLTVSNMSPEDSSIYLCAATGANVLTFGAGSRLTVL.

Of note for this clonotype: A much larger clone differs from this one at a single base, so this may be a read error. This chain links TRBV5-1 with TRBJ2-3; D is uncertain. This CDR3 has 12 residues. CDR1 and CDR2 (germline): SGHRS, YFSETQ. The CDR3 sequence is CASILVADTQYF. The DNA of the CDR3 is TGCGCCAGCATCTTGGTTGCAGATACGCAGTATTTT.

This clonotype showed up just a few times. This sequence joins TRBV7-2 and TRBJ2-2; weak D call: TRBD2 (7 bases). Trimming took 5 bases from V and 7 from J, leaving 23 bases between them. There are 17 residues in the CDR3. The germline gives CDR1 SGHTA, CDR2 FQGNSA. For the CDR3, the DNA is TGTGCCAGCAGCAATAGGGTTACGGGGGGCTCTGGCGGGGAGCTGTTTTTT. Protein product: CASSNRVTGGSGGELFF.

As for this clonotype: A junction boundary mismatches the germline segment, possibly from a read error. The genes are TRBV6-2 or TRBV6-3 and TRBJ2-1; TRBD1 might be the D (6 bases). This CDR3 has 13 residues. Germline lookup yields CDR1 MNHEY and CDR2 SVGEGT. The CDR3 DNA reads as TGTGCCAGCAGTTCAGGGGCCCACAATGAGCCGTTCTTC. The encoded protein is CASSSGAHNEPFF.

The chain employs TRBV7-3 and TRBJ2-1; D not certain. CDR1 SGHTA and CDR2 FQGTGA come from the germline V gene. The V and J ends lost 5 bases and 8 bases respectively, with 16 bases between them. This CDR3 has 14 amino acids. The CDR3 sequence: CASSPRIDFDEQFF. The DNA for the CDR3 is TGTGCCAGCAGCCCTAGGATAGATTTCGATGAGCAGTTCTTC.

The chain is built from TRBV2 and TRBJ2-5; 9 nucleotides align to TRBD2. V was pared by 7 bases and J by 4 bases, with 10 bases of the junction left unmatched. CDR3 length: 15 residues. Germline assignment: CDR1 SNHLY and CDR2 FYNNEI. The CDR3: CASMLAGGLSETQYF. CDR3 nucleotide sequence: TGTGCCAGCATGTTGGCGGGGGGGCTATCAGAGACCCAGTACTTC.

The chain couples TRBV30 to TRBJ2-6, with 7 bases aligning to TRBD1. This CDR3 is 15 amino acids long. The ends lost 6 bases at V and 2 bases at J; junction bases unmatched: 7. CDR1 and CDR2 (germline): GTSNPN, SVGIG (reference sequence). The CDR3 coding sequence is TGTGCCTGTACAGGGGCCCTCGCTGGGGCCAACGTCCTGACTTTC. As protein: CACTGALAGANVLTF. Drawing the rest from reference TRBV30 and TRBJ2-6, the complete variable domain is SQTIHQWPATLVQPVGSPLSLECTVEGTSNPNLYWYRQAAGRGLQLLFYSVGIGQISSEVPQNLSASRPQDRQFILSSKKLLLSDSGFYLCACTGALAGANVLTFGAGSRLTVL.

The chain employs TRBV6-2 or TRBV6-3 and TRBJ2-1; TRBD2 matches 8 bases. V gave up 6 bases and J gave up 4 bases; unmatched junction bases: 8. The CDR3 length is 15 residues. Germline-derived CDR1 and CDR2 are MNHEY and SVGEGT. For the CDR3, the DNA is TGTGCCAGCAGCCGTCTAGCGGGCCTTTACAATGAGCAGTTCTTC. This translates into CASSRLAGLYNEQFF.

The rearrangement uses TRBV20-1 and TRBJ1-5; D is ambiguous. V was clipped by 6 bases and J by 4 bases, with 13 bases between them. Germline lookup yields CDR1 DFQATT and CDR2 SNEGSKA (reference sequence). The CDR3 totals 13 residues. The CDR3 DNA follows: TGCAGTGCGCCGACACGGGCAAATCAGCCCCAGCATTTT. Protein sequence: CSAPTRANQPQHF.

The chain has TRBV25-1 and TRBJ1-2; 12 bases map to TRBD1. The CDR3 totals 15 residues. Losses at the gene ends were 2 bases for V and 6 bases for J; bases not matched to a gene: 4. CDR1 MGHDK and CDR2 SYGVNS come from the germline V gene. The CDR3 spells CASSERDRGPHGYTF. The CDR3 DNA follows: TGTGCCAGCAGTGAAAGGGACAGGGGGCCTCATGGCTACACCTTC.

The J gene is TRBJ2-3, the V gene TRBV20-1, with D maybe TRBD1 (6 bases). The CDR3 consists of 14 residues. Germline V gene sequence: CDR1 DFQATT, CDR2 SNEGSKA (reference sequence). Trimming removed 4 bases from V and 6 bases from J, with 17 bases in between. This chain's CDR3 is CSATTDSPLDTQYF. The CDR3 nucleotides are TGCAGTGCTACCACGGACAGTCCCCTGGATACGCAGTATTTT.

In the case of this clonotype: The junction differs from germline at one of its ends, possibly a read error. For the CDR3, the DNA is TGTGCCGGCAGTTACTCCCGACTAGCGCTAAACAATGAGCAGTTCTTC. It yields the protein CAGSYSRLALNNEQFF. The chain is built from TRBV6-5 and TRBJ2-1; 8 bases fit TRBD2. This CDR3 contains 16 residues. CDR1 is MNHEY, CDR2 SVGAGI, per germline.

The chain employs TRBV5-1 and TRBJ2-5; 10 bases agree with TRBD2. V trimming: 0 bases; J trimming: 11 bases; junction bases outside the gene matches: 13. Germline V gene sequence: CDR1 SGHRS, CDR2 YFSETQ. This CDR3 spans 16 amino acids. The CDR3 is CASSLEWTSGPNEQYF. For the CDR3, the DNA is TGCGCCAGCAGCTTGGAGTGGACTAGCGGACCAAATGAGCAGTACTTC. Combining the CDR3 with reference TRBV5-1 and TRBJ2-5 gives the whole variable domain KAGVTQTPRYLIKTRGQQVTLSCSPISGHRSVSWYQQTPGQGLQFLFEYFSETQRNKGNFPGRFSGRQFSNSRSEMNVSTLELGDSALYLCASSLEWTSGPNEQYFGPGTRLLVL.

Regarding this clonotype: One end of the junction fails to match germline, which may point to a read error. The chain joins TRBV29-1 to TRBJ2-1; no firm D call. The length of the CDR3 is 13 residues. The germline gives CDR1 SQVTM, CDR2 ANQGSEA. The chain's CDR3 is CSVAGSRYSEQFF. The CDR3 DNA follows: TGCAGCGTTGCTGGTAGCAGGTACAGTGAGCAGTTCTTC.

This clonotype has a handful of counts. The chain carries TRBV3-1 and TRBJ2-5; the D is unclear. Deletions cut 2 bases from V and 1 base from J, with 8 bases between. The CDR3 extends over 14 amino acids. CDR1 LGHDT and CDR2 YNNKEL come from the germline V gene (reference sequence). CDR3 region: CASSQPGLQETQYF. In DNA form, the CDR3 reads TGTGCCAGCAGCCAACCGGGTCTCCAAGAGACCCAGTACTTC.

The chain joins TRBV3-1 to TRBJ1-1, with D possibly TRBD1 on 6 matching bases. Deletions cut 8 bases from V and 0 bases from J, with 16 bases between. The CDR3 has 15 amino acids. Looked up from germline, CDR1 is LGHDT and CDR2 is YNNKEL (reference sequence). The CDR3 protein is CASGPSGVMNTEAFF. Here the CDR3 DNA reads TGTGCCAGCGGACCATCAGGGGTGATGAACACTGAAGCTTTCTTT.